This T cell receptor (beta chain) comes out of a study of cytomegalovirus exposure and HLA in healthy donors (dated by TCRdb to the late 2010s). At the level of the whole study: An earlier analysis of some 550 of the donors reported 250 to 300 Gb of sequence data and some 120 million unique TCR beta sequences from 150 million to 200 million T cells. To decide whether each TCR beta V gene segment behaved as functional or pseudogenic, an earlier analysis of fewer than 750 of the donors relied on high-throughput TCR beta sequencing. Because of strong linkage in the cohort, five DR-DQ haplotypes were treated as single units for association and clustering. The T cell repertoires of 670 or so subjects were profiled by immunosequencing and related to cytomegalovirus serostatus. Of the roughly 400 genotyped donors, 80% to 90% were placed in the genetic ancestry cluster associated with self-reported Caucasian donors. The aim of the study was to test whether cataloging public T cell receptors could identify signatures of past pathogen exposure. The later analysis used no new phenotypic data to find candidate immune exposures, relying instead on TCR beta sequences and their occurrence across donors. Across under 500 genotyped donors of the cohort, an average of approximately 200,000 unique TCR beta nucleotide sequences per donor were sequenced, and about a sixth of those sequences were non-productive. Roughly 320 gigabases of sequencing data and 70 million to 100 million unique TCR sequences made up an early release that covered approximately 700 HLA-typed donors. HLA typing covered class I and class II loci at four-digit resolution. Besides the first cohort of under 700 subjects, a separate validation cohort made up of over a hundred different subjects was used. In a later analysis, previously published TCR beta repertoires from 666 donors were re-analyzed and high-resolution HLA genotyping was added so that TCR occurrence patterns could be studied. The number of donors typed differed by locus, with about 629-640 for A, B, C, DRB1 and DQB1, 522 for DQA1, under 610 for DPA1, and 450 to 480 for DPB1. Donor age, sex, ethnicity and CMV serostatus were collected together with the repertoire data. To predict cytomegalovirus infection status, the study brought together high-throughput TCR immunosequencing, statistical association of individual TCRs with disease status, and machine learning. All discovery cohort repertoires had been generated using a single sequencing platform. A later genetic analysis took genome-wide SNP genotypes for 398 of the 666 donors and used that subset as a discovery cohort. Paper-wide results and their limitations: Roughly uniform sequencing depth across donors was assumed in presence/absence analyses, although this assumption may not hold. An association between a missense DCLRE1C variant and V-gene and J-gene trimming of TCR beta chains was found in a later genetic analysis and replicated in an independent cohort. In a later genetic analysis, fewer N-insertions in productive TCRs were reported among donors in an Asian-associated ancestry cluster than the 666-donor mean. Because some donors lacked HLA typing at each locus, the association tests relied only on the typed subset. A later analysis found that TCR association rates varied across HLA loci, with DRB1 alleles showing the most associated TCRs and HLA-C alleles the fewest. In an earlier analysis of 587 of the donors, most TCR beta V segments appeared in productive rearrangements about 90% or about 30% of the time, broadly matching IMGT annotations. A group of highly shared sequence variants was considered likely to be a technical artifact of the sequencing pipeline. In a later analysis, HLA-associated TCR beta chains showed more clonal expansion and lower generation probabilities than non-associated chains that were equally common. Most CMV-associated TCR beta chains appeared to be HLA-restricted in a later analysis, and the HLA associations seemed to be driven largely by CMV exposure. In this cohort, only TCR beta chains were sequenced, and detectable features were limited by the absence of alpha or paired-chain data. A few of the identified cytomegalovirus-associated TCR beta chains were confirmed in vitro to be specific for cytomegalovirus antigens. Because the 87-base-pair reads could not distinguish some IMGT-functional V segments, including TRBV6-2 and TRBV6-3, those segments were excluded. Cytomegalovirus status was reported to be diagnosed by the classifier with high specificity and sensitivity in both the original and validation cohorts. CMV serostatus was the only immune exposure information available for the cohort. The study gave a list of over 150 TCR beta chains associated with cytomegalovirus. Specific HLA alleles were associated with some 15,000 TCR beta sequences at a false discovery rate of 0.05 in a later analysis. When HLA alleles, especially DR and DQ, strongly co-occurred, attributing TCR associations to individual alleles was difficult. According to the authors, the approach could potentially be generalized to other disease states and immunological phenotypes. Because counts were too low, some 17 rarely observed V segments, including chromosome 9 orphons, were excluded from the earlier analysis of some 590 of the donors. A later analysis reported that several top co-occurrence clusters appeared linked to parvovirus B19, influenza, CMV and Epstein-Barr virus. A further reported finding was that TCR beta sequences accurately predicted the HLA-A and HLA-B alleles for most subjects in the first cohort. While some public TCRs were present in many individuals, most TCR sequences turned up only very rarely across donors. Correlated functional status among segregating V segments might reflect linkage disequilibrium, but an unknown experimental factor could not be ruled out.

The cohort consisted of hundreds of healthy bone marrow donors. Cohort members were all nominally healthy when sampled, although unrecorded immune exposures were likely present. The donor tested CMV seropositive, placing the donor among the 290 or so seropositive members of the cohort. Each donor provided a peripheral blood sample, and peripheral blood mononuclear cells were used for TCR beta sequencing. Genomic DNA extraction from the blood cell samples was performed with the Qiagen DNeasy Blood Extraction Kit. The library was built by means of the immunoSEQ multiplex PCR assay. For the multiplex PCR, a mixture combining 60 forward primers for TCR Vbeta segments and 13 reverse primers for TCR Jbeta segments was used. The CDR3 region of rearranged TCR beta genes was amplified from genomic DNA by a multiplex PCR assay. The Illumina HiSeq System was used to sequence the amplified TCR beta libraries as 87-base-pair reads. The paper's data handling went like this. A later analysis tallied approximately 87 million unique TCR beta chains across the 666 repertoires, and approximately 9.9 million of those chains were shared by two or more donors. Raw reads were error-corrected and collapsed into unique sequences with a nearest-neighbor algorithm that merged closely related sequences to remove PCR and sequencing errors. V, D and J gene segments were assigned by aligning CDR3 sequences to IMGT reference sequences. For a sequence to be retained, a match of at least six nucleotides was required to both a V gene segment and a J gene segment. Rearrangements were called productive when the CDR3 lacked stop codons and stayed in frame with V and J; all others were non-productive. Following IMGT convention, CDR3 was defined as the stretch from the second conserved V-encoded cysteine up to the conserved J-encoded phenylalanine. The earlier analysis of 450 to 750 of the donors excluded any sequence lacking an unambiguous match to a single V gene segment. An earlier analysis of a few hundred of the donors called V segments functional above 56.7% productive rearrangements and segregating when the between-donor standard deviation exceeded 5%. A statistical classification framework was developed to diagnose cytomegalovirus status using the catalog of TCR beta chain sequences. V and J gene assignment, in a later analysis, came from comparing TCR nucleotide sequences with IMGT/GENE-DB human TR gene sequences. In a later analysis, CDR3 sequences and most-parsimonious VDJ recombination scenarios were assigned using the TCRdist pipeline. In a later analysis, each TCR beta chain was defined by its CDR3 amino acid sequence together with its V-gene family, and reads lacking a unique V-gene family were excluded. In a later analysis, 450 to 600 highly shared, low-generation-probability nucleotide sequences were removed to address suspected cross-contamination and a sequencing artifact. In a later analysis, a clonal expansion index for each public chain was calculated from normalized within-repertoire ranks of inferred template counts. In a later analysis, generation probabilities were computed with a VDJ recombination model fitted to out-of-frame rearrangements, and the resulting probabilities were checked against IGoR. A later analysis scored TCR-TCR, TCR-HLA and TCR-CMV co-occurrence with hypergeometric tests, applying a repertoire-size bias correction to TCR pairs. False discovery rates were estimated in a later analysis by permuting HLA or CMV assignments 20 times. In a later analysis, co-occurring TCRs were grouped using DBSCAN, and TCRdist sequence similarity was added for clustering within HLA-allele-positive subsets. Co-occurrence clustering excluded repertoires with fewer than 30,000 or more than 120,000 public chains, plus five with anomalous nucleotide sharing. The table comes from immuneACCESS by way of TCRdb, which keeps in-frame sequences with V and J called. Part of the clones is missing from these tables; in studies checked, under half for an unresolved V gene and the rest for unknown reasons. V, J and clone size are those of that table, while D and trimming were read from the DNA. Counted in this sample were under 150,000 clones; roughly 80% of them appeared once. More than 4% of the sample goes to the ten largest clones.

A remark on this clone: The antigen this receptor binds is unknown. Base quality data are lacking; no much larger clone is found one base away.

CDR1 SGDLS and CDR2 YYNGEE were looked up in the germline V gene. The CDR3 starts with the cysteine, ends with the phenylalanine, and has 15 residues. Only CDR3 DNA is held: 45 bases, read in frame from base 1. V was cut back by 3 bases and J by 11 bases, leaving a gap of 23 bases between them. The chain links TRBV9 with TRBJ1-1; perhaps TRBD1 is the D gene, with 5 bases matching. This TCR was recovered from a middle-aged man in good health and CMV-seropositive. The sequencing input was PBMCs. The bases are TGTGCCAGCAGCGAGAGGGGCGACGCCTCCCGGGGGGCTTTCTTT. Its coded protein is CASSERGDASRGAFF.